The T cell receptor (beta chain) described here comes from a study of cytomegalovirus exposure and HLA in healthy donors. Findings and caveats of the study: Being indistinguishable, some V segments were excluded, TRBV6-2 and TRBV6-3 among them.

This CDR3 is built from 16 residues. Germline lookup yields CDR1 MGHRA and CDR2 YSYEKL. The V gene end was trimmed by 1 base and the J gene end by 2 bases; junction bases not matched to a gene: 5. PCR involved 60 Vbeta and 13 Jbeta primers. Libraries were prepared by immunoSEQ multiplex PCR; TCRdb keeps only in-frame clonotypes and omits some of them. The repertoire holds some 150,000 clones, with about 79% as singletons. A word on this clone: The target antigen is unknown.

The sequencing input was PBMCs. The chain recombines TRBV4-1 with TRBJ2-7; TRBD2 aligns across 10 bases. This receptor was taken from a man aged 35 to 55 in good health and CMV-seropositive. The CDR3 nucleotides read TGCGCCAGCAGCCAAGGGGGGACTAGCGTTCCCTACGAGCAGTACTTC. Its protein product is CASSQGGTSVPYEQYF.